The clone carrying this T cell receptor beta chain was recorded at least ten times. No antigen is known for it. With V trimmed by 5 bases and J by 3 bases, 11 bases remained unmatched. Germline loops: CDR1 SGHTA, CDR2 FQGTGA. There are 16 residues in the CDR3. Study-wide results and limits: Tumor memory CD4+ T cell TCR gene usage clustered with blood and lymph node memory CD4+ cells and lymph node naive CD4+ cells.

Each CDR3 protein gets one entry after TCRdb re-called the 5' RACE reads with MiXCR. The repertoire holds around 30,000 distinct CDR3 sequences, with around 24% as singletons. The sequenced material came from memory CD4+ T cells sorted from blood. Subset specified: memory CD4+ T cells, CD4+CD45RO+CD25-. This TCR was sampled from a female donor with breast cancer. V gene TRBV7-3 combines with J gene TRBJ2-7; 9 bases are a match to TRBD2. The CDR3 bases are TGTGCCAGCAGCCCTAACGGGGGACTAGCCGGCTACGAGCAGTACTTC. Protein: CASSPNGGLAGYEQYF.